This TCR beta chain stems from a study of T cell repertoires in cytomegalovirus infection. Study information: Newly reported HLA-C-restricted and thoroughly characterized HLA-B-restricted CMV epitopes were employed. From public TCR beta signatures came an indication of both CMV infection and matching HLA type. Study observations and caveats: The ex vivo response was dominated by HLA-C-restricted CMV-specific TCR beta clonotypes. Cumulative public TCR beta family frequency identified carriers of CMV plus the relevant HLA.

TCRdb used MiXCR to reprocess the reads, holding one entry per CDR3 protein. There are roughly 990,000 distinct CDR3 sequences in the sample; about 33% occur only once, and roughly 12% lies in the top ten. V lost 0 bases to trimming and J lost 5 bases, with 13 bases between them. CDR1 is SGHDN and CDR2 is FVKESK in the germline V gene. The CDR3 loop spans 15 amino acids. About this clonotype itself: Its target is not known.

The clonotype was recovered from a human donor in good health (CMV status not recorded). Some clones in this sample may be carry-over from other donors' samples. This chain connects TRBV14 to TRBJ1-2; D is ambiguous. The sequencing used cultured CD8+ T cells from PBMCs, collected from culture after CMV antigen stimulation. The CDR3 DNA follows: TGTGCCAGCAGCCAAGATCGTGCGGGGATATATGGCTACACCTTC. Translated: CASSQDRAGIYGYTF.